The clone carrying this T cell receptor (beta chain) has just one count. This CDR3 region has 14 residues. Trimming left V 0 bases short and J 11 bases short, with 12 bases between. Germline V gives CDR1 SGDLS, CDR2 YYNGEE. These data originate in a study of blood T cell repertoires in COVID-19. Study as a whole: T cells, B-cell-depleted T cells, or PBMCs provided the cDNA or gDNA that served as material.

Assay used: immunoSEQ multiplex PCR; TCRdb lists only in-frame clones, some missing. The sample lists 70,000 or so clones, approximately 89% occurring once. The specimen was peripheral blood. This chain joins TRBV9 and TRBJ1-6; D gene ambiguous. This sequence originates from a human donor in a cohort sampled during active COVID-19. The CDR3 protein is CASSVDGTGTPLHF. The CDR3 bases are TGTGCCAGCAGCGTAGACGGCACGGGTACACCCCTCCACTTT.